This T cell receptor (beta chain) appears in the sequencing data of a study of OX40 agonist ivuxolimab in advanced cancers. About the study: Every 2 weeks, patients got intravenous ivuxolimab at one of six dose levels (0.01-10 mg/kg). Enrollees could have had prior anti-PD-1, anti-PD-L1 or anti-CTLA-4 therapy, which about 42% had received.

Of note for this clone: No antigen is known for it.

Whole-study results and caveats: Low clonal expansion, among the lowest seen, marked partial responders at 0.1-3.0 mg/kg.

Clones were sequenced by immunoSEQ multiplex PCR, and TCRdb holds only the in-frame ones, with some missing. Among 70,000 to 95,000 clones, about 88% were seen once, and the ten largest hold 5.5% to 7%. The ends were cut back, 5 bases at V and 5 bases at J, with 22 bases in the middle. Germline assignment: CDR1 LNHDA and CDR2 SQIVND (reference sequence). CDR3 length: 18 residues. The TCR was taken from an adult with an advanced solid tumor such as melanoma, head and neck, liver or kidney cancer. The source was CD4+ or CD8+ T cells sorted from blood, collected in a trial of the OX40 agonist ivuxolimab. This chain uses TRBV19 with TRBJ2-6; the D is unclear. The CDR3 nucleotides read TGTGCCAGTAGTGATGCCTTGACAAATCAAAGTCGGGCCAACGTCCTGACTTTC. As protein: CASSDALTNQSRANVLTF.